These T cell receptor beta chains were read from a single sample in a study of blood T cell repertoires in COVID-19. The protocol was immunoSEQ multiplex PCR, while the TCRdb copy is restricted to in-frame clones and leaves out a portion. The sample holds approximately 100,000 clones, roughly 84% seen once. The sample consisted of peripheral blood. The receptors come from a human donor in a cohort sampled during active or convalescent COVID-19. The CDR3 runs from the conserved cysteine through the conserved F or W. D genes are given only for firm matches. Clone size is given for some rows only: seen once, a few or many times, or a class if the clone is expanded.

clone size: few
D gene: TRBD1
V gene: TRBV19
J gene: TRBJ1-4
CDR3 DNA: TGTGCCAGTAGCTCGAGGACAGGGAATGAAAAACTGTTTTTT
CDR3 protein: CASSSRTGNEKLFF

clone size: NA
D gene: TRBD1
V gene: TRBV7-2
J gene: TRBJ1-6
CDR3 DNA: TGTGCCAGCAGCAATGACAGGGGGCGCCTAAGCTCCTATAATTCACCCCTCCACTTT
CDR3 protein: CASSNDRGRLSSYNSPLHF

clone size: NA
D gene: TRBD1
V gene: TRBV7-6
J gene: TRBJ1-5
CDR3 DNA: TGTGCCAGCAGCCCAACAGGGGCAGGAAAGACTAACTATCAGCCCCAGCATTTT
CDR3 protein: CASSPTGAGKTNYQPQHF

clone size: NA
D gene: TRBD1
V gene: TRBV6-6
J gene: TRBJ1-2
CDR3 DNA: TGTGCCAGCAGTGGGACAGGGGCTAACTATGGCTACACCTTC
CDR3 protein: CASSGTGANYGYTF

clone size: few
D gene: NA
V gene: TRBV5-1
J gene: TRBJ1-6
CDR3 DNA: TGCGCCAGCAGCCCCCCGGAAGGGGCATCACCCCTCCACTTT
CDR3 protein: CASSPPEGASPLHF

clone size: NA
D gene: TRBD1
V gene: TRBV5-5
J gene: TRBJ1-1
CDR3 DNA: TGTGCCAGCAGCGAAACAGGGGGCTACGAAGCTTTCTTT
CDR3 protein: CASSETGGYEAFF

clone size: NA
D gene: TRBD1
V gene: TRBV19
J gene: TRBJ1-2
CDR3 DNA: TGTGCCGGGGGGGACAGGGTCTATGGCTACACCTTC
CDR3 protein: CAGGDRVYGYTF

clone size: NA
D gene: NA
V gene: TRBV10-2
J gene: TRBJ1-6
CDR3 DNA: TGCGCCAGCACTCTAAGGGCAGGGTGGGATAATTCACCCCTCCACTTT
CDR3 protein: CASTLRAGWDNSPLHF

clone size: NA
D gene: TRBD1
V gene: TRBV14
J gene: TRBJ2-1
CDR3 DNA: TGTGCCAGCAGCCAAGTAACGACGGGACAGGGTTTAAATGAGCAGTTCTTC
CDR3 protein: CASSQVTTGQGLNEQFF

clone size: NA
D gene: NA
V gene: TRBV30
J gene: TRBJ2-3
CDR3 DNA: TGTGCCTGGACGAGCGGGACAACCACAGATACGCAGTATTTT
CDR3 protein: CAWTSGTTTDTQYF

clone size: few
D gene: TRBD1
V gene: TRBV5-1
J gene: TRBJ1-2
CDR3 DNA: TGCGCTCCAATTTCTCTCGGGACAGGGGACAACTATGGCTACACCTTC
CDR3 protein: CAPISLGTGDNYGYTF

clone size: NA
D gene: TRBD1
V gene: TRBV6-6
J gene: TRBJ1-2
CDR3 DNA: TGTGCCAGCAGCGCCGGGACAGCCCGGCGGTATGGCTACACCTTC
CDR3 protein: CASSAGTARRYGYTF

clone size: NA
D gene: NA
V gene: TRBV2
J gene: TRBJ1-1
CDR3 DNA: TGTGCCAGCAGTAGGCGGGGGAGTTGGGACACTGAAGCTTTCTTT
CDR3 protein: CASSRRGSWDTEAFF

clone size: NA
D gene: NA
V gene: TRBV12-5
J gene: TRBJ2-1
CDR3 DNA: TGTGCTAGTGGTTTGGGGGACATCTCCTACAATGAGCAGTTCTTC
CDR3 protein: CASGLGDISYNEQFF

clone size: NA
D gene: NA
V gene: TRBV19
J gene: TRBJ1-6
CDR3 DNA: TGTGCCAGTAGTATTGGGAGCTCCTATAATTCACCCCTCCACTTT
CDR3 protein: CASSIGSSYNSPLHF

clone size: NA
D gene: TRBD2
V gene: TRBV5-1
J gene: TRBJ2-7
CDR3 DNA: TGCGCCAGCAGCTTGGACCAATCAGCGGGGGGTACTTACGAGCAGTACTTC
CDR3 protein: CASSLDQSAGGTYEQYF

clone size: NA
D gene: TRBD1
V gene: TRBV5-6
J gene: TRBJ1-1
CDR3 DNA: TGTGCCAGCAGCCGCGGGACAGCGTTATCGAAAGCTTTCTTT
CDR3 protein: CASSRGTALSKAFF

clone size: NA
D gene: NA
V gene: TRBV11-3
J gene: TRBJ2-5
CDR3 DNA: TGTGCCAGCAGTAGCCAACAAGAGACCCAGTACTTC
CDR3 protein: CASSSQQETQYF

clone size: NA
D gene: NA
V gene: TRBV12-3/TRBV12-4
J gene: TRBJ1-1
CDR3 DNA: TGTGCCAGCAGTAACAGGGACGATGAAGCTTTCTTT
CDR3 protein: CASSNRDDEAFF

clone size: NA
D gene: TRBD1
V gene: TRBV7-2
J gene: TRBJ2-1
CDR3 DNA: TGTGCCAGCAGCTCGGGACAGACTTTGGGGGATGAGCAGTTCTTC
CDR3 protein: CASSSGQTLGDEQFF

clone size: NA
D gene: NA
V gene: TRBV11-2
J gene: TRBJ2-2
CDR3 DNA: TGTGCCAGCAGCCCGTCGAACACCGGGGAGCTGTTTTTT
CDR3 protein: CASSPSNTGELFF

clone size: NA
D gene: NA
V gene: TRBV11-2
J gene: TRBJ2-5
CDR3 DNA: TGTGCCAGCAGCCGTAGCGGCCAAGAGACCCAGTACTTC
CDR3 protein: CASSRSGQETQYF

clone size: once
D gene: NA
V gene: TRBV7-2
J gene: TRBJ1-3
CDR3 DNA: TGTGCCAGCAGCTTAAATACAGGGCTGAGCTCTGGAAACACCATATATTTT
CDR3 protein: CASSLNTGLSSGNTIYF

clone size: NA
D gene: NA
V gene: TRBV7-2
J gene: TRBJ2-7
CDR3 DNA: TGTGCCAGCAGCTACCTTCTGGGGGACATCCTCTACGAGCAGTACTTC
CDR3 protein: CASSYLLGDILYEQYF

clone size: NA
D gene: NA
V gene: TRBV10-3
J gene: TRBJ2-5
CDR3 DNA: TGTGCCATCAGTGGTTCCGGGACTCCGAAGGAGACCCAGTACTTC
CDR3 protein: CAISGSGTPKETQYF

clone size: NA
D gene: NA
V gene: TRBV19
J gene: TRBJ1-4
CDR3 DNA: TGTGCCAGTAGTGGAGGGAGGATTGTTGAAAAACTGTTTTTT
CDR3 protein: CASSGGRIVEKLFF

clone size: NA
D gene: TRBD1
V gene: TRBV7-3
J gene: TRBJ2-3
CDR3 DNA: TGTGCCAGCAGCAAGCAGACAGGGCTTCCCGCAGATACGCAGTATTTT
CDR3 protein: CASSKQTGLPADTQYF

clone size: NA
D gene: TRBD2
V gene: TRBV10-1
J gene: TRBJ2-1
CDR3 DNA: TGCGCCAGCAGTGCCGGGACTAGCGGCTCCTACAATGAGCAGTTCTTC
CDR3 protein: CASSAGTSGSYNEQFF

clone size: NA
D gene: NA
V gene: TRBV7-2
J gene: TRBJ2-7
CDR3 DNA: TGTGCCAGCAGCTTCTCAGTGGGGGCAACCTACGAGCAGTACTTC
CDR3 protein: CASSFSVGATYEQYF

clone size: NA
D gene: TRBD1
V gene: TRBV6-5
J gene: TRBJ1-1
CDR3 DNA: TGTGCCAGCAGCGCCCGAGGGACAGGGCAAACTGAAGCTTTCTTT
CDR3 protein: CASSARGTGQTEAFF

clone size: NA
D gene: TRBD1
V gene: TRBV7-9
J gene: TRBJ1-6
CDR3 DNA: TGTGCCAGCAGCCCCGAGGGGACAGGGCTTTCACCCCTCCACTTT
CDR3 protein: CASSPEGTGLSPLHF